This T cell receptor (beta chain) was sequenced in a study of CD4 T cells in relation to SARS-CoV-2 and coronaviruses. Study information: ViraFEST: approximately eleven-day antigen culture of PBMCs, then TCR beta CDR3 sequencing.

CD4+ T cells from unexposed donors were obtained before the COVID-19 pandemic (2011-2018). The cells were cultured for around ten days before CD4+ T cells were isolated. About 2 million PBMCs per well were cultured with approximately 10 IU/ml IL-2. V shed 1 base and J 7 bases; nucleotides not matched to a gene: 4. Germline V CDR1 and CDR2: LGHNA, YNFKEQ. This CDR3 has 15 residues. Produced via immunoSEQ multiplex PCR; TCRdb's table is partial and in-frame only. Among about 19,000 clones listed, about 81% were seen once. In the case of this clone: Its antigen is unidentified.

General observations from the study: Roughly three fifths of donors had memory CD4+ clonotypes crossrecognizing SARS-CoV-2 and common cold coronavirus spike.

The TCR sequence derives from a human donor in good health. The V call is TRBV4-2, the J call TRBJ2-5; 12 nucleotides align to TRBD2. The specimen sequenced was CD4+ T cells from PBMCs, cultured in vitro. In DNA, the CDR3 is TGTGCCAGCAGCCAAGCGTCTAGCGGGGGGGTGACCCAGTACTTC. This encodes CASSQASSGGVTQYF.